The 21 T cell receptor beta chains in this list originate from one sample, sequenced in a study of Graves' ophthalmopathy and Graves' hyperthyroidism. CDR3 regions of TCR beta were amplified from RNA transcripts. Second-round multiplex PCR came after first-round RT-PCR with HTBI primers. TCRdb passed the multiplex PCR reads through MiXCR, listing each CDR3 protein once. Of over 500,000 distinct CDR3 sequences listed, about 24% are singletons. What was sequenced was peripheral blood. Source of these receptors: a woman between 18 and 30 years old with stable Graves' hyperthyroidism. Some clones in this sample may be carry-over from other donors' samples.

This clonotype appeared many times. In nucleotides, the CDR3 is TGTGCCAGCAGTTTAAGTGTCAGCGGGGGCCAAGAGACCCAGTACTTC. Translating it yields CASSLSVSGGQETQYF. The chain employs TRBV12-3 or TRBV12-4 and TRBJ2-5; TRBD2 matches at 8 bases. The length of the CDR3 is 16 residues. The ends lost 2 bases at V and 1 base at J; junction bases unmatched: 6.

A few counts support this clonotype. The CDR3 here is CASSQGSSGGTLAYEQYF. CDR3 sequence (DNA): TGCGCCAGCAGCCAAGGATCTAGCGGGGGGACCTTAGCTTACGAGCAGTACTTC. The chain has TRBV4-1 and TRBJ2-7; 11 nucleotides match TRBD2. Germline V gene data show CDR1 as MGHRA and CDR2 as YSYEKL. The CDR3 is made up of 18 amino acids. J lost 4 bases, V lost 1 base, and 12 bases had no gene match.

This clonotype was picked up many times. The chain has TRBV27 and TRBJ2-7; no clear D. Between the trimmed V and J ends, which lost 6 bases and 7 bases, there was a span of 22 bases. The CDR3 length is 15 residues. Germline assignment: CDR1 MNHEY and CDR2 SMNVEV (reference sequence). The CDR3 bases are TGTGCCAGCAGCCTTATGATGGCCATTGGTTCGGAGCAGTACTTC. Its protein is CASSLMMAIGSEQYF.

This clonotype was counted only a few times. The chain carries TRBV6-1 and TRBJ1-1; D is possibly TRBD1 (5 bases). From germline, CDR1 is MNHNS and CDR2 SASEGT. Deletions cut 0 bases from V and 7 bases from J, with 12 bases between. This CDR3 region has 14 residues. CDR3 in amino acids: CASSEAGEPDEAFF. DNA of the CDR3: TGTGCCAGCAGTGAAGCGGGGGAGCCGGATGAAGCTTTCTTT.

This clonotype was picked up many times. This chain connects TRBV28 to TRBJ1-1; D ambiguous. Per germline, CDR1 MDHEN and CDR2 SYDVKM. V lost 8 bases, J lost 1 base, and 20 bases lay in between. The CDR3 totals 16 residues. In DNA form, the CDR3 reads TGTGCCAGCTATAGGCCCCCCGACGCGGGGAACACTGAAGCTTTCTTT. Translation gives CASYRPPDAGNTEAFF. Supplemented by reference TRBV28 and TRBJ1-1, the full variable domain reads DVKVTQSSRYLVKRTGEKVFLECVQDMDHENMFWYRQDPGLGLRLIYFSYDVKMKEKGDIPEGYSVSREKKERFSLILESASTNQTSMYLCASYRPPDAGNTEAFFGQGTRLTVV.

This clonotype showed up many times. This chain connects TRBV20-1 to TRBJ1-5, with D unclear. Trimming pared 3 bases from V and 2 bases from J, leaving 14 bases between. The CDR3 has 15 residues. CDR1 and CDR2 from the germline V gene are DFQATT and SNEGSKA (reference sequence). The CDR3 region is CSASIAGTGNQPQHF. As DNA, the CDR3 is TGCAGTGCTAGTATCGCAGGCACGGGCAATCAGCCCCAGCATTTT.

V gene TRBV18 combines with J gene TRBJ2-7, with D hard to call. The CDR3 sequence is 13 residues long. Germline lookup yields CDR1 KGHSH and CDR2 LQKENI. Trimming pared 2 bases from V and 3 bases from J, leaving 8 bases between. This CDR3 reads CASSPSRYYEQYF. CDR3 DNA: TGTGCCAGCTCACCATCGCGGTACTACGAGCAGTACTTC.

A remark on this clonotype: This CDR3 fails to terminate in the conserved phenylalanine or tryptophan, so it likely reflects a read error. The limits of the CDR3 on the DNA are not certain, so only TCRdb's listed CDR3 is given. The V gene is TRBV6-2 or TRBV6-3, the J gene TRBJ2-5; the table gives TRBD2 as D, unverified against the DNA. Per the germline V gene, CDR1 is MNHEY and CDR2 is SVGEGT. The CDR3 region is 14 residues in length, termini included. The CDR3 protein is CASSPTSGVETQDY.

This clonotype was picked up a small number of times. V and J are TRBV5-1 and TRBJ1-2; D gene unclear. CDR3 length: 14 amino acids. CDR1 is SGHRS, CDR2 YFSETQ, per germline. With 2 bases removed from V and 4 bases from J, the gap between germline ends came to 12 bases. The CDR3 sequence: CASSLAGSSYGYTF. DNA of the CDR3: TGCGCCAGCAGCTTAGCCGGGTCCTCCTATGGCTACACCTTC. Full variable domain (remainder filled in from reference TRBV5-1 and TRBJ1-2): KAGVTQTPRYLIKTRGQQVTLSCSPISGHRSVSWYQQTPGQGLQFLFEYFSETQRNKGNFPGRFSGRQFSNSRSEMNVSTLELGDSALYLCASSLAGSSYGYTFGSGTRLTVV.

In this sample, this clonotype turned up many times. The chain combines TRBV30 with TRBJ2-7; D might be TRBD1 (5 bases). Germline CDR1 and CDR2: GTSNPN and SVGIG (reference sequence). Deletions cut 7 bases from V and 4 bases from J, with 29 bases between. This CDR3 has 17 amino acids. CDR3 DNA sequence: TGTGCCTCCACAAGACCCCACGCAACAGGTTACCCATACGAGCAGTACTTC. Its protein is CASTRPHATGYPYEQYF.

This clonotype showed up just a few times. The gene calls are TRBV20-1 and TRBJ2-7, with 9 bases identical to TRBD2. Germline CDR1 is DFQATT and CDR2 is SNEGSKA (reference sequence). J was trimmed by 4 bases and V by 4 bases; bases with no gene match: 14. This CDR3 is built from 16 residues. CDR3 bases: TGCAGTGCTACCAGACCGCAGGGACTAGCAGCTTACGAGCAGTACTTC. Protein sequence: CSATRPQGLAAYEQYF.

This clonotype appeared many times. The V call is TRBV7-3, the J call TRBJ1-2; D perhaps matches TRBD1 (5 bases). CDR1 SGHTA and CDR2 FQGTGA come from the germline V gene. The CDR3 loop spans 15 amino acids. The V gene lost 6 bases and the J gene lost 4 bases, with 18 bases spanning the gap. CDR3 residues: CASRYRGEGPYGYTF. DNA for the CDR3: TGTGCCAGCAGGTATAGAGGGGAAGGACCCTATGGCTACACCTTC.

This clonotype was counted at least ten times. The chain's CDR3 is CASSFVGFGSSYEQYF. The CDR3 DNA reads as TGTGCCAGCAGTTTCGTGGGGTTTGGAAGCTCCTACGAGCAGTACTTC. The J gene is TRBJ2-7, the V gene TRBV12-3 or TRBV12-4; D is ambiguous. V shed 3 bases and J shed 0 bases, with 15 bases lying between them. The CDR3 is 16 residues long.

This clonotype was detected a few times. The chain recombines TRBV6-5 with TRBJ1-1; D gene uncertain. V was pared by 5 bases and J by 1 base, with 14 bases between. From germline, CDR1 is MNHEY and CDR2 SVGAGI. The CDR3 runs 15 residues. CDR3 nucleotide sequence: TGTGCCAGCAGTACATCGACACTTTCGAACACTGAAGCTTTCTTT. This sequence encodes CASSTSTLSNTEAFF.

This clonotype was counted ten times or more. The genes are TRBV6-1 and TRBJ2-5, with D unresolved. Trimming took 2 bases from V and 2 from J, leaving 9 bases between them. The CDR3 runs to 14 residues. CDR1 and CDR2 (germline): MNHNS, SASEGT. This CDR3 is CASSEPLSQETQYF. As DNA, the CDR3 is TGTGCCAGCAGTGAACCGCTCTCGCAAGAGACCCAGTACTTC.

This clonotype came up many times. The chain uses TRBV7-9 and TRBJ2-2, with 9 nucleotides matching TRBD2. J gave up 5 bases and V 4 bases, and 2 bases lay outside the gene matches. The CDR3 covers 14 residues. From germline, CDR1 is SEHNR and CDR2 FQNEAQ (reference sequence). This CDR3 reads CASSYSGSTGELFF. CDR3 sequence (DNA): TGTGCCAGCAGCTATAGCGGGAGTACCGGGGAGCTGTTTTTT.

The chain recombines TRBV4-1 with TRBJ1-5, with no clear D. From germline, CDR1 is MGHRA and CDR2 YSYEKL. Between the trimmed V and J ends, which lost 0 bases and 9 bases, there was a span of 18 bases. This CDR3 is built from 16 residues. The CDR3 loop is CASSQDPSTRRGPQHF. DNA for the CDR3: TGCGCCAGCAGCCAAGATCCCTCGACAAGGCGGGGGCCCCAGCATTTT.

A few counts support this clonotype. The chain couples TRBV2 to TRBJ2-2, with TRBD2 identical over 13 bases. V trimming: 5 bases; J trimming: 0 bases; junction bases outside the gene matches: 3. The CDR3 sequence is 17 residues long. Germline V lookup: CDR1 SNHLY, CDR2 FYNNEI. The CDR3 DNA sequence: TGTGCCAGCAGTCCGACTAGCGGGGGGACGAACACCGGGGAGCTGTTTTTT. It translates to CASSPTSGGTNTGELFF.

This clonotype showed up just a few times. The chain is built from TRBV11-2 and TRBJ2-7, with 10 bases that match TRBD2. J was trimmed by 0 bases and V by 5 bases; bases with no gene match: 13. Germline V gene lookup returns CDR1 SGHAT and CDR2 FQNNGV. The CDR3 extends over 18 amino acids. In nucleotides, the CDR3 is TGTGCCAGCAGCCCGGCTAGCGGGGGAAAAACCCTCTCCTACGAGCAGTACTTC. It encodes CASSPASGGKTLSYEQYF. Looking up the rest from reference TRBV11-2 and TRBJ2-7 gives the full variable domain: EAGVAQSPRYKIIEKRQSVAFWCNPISGHATLYWYQQILGQGPKLLIQFQNNGVVDDSQLPKDRFSAERLKGVDSTLKIQPAKLEDSAVYLCASSPASGGKTLSYEQYFGPGTRLTVT.

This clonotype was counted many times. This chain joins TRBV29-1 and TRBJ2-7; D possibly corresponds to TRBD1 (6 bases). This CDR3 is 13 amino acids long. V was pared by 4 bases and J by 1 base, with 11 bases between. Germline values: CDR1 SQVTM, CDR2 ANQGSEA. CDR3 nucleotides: TGCAGCGTTGGGGGCAGGGGATCCTACGAGCAGTACTTC. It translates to CSVGGRGSYEQYF.

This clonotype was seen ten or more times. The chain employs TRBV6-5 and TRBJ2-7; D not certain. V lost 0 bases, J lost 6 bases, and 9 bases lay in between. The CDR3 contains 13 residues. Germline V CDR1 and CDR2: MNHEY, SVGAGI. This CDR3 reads CASSYSSVFEQYF. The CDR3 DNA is TGTGCCAGCAGTTACTCGAGCGTGTTCGAGCAGTACTTC.